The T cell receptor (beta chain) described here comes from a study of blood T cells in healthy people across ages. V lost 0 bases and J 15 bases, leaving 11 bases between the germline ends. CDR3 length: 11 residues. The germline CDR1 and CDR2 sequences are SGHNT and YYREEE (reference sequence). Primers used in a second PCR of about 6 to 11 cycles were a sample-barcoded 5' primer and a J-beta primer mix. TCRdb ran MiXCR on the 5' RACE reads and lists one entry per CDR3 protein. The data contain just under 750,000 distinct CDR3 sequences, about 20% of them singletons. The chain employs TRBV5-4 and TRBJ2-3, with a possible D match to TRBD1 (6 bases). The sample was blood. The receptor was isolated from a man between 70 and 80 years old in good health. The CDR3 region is CASSLADSRYF. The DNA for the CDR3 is TGTGCCAGCAGCTTGGCGGACAGTCGCTATTTT.